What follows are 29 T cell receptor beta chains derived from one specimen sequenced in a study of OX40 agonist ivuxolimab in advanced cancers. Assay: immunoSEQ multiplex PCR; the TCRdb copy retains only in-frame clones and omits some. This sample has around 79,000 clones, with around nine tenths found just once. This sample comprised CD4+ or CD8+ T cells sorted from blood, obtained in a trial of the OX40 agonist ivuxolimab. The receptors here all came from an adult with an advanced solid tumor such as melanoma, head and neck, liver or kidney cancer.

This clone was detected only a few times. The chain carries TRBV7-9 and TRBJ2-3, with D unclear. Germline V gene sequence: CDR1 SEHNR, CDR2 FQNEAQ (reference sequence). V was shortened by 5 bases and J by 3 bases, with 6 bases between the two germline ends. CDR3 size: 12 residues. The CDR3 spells CASSESTDTQYF. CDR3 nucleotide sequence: TGTGCCAGCAGCGAGAGTACAGATACGCAGTATTTT.

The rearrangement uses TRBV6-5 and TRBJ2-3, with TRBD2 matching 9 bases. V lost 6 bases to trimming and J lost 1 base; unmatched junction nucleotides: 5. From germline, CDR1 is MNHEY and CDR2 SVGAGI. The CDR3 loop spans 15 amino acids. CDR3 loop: CASRHPSGGTDTQYF. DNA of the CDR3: TGTGCCAGCAGACACCCTAGCGGGGGCACAGATACGCAGTATTTT.

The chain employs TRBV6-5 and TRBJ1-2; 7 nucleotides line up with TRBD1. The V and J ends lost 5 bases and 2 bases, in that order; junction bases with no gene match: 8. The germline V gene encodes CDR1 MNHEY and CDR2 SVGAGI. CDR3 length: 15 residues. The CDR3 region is CASSTTGDHNYGYTF. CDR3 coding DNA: TGTGCCAGCAGTACCACAGGGGATCACAACTATGGCTACACCTTC.

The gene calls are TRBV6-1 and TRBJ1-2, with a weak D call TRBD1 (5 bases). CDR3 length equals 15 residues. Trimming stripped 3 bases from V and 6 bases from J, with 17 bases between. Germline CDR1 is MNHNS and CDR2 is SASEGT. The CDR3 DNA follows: TGTGCCAGCAGTGACGGGGCCAACTTCATGGATGGCTACACCTTC. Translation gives CASSDGANFMDGYTF.

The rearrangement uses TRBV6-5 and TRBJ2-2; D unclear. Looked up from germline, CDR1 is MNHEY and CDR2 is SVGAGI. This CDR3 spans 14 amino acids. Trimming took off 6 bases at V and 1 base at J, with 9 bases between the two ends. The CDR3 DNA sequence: TGTGCCAGCAGCCCATACGGGAACACCGGGGAGCTGTTTTTT. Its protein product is CASSPYGNTGELFF.

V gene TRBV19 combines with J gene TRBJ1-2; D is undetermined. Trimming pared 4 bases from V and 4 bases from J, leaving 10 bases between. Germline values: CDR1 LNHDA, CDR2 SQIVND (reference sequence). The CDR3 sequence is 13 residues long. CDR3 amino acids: CASSTQLLYGYTF. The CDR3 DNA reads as TGTGCCAGTAGTACGCAGCTTCTCTATGGCTACACCTTC.

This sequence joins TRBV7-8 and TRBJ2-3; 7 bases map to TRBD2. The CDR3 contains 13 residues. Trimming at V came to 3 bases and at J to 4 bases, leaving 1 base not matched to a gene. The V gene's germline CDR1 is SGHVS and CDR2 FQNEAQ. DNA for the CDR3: TGTGCCAGCAGCTTCCGGGGGGCAGATACGCAGTATTTT. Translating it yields CASSFRGADTQYF. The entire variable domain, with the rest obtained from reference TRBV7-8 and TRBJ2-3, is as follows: GAGVSQSPRYKVAKRGQDVALRCDPISGHVSLFWYQQALGQGPEFLTYFQNEAQLDKSGLPSDRFFAERPEGSVSTLKIQRTQQEDSAVYLCASSFRGADTQYFGPGTRLTVL.

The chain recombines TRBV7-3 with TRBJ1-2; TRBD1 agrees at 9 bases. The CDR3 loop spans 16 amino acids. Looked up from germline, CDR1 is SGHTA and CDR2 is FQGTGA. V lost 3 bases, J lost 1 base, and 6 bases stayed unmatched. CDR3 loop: CASSFGQGRYNYGYTF. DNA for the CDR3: TGTGCCAGCAGCTTTGGACAGGGGAGGTATAACTATGGCTACACCTTC.

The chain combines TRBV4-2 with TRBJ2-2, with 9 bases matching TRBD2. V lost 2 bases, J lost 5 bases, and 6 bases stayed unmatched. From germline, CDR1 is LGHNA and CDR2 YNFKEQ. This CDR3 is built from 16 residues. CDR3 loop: CASSQPISGRTGELFF. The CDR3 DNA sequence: TGTGCCAGCAGCCAACCTATTAGCGGGAGAACCGGGGAGCTGTTTTTT.

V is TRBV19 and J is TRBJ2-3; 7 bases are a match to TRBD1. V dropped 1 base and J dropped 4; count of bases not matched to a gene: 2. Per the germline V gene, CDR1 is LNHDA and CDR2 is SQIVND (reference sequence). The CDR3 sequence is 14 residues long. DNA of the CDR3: TGTGCCAGTAGTATAGGACAGGGATCAGATACGCAGTATTTT. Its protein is CASSIGQGSDTQYF.

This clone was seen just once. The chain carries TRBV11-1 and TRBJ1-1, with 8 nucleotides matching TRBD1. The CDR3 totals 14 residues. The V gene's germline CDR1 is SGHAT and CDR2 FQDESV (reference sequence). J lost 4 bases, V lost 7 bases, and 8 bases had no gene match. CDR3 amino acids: CASTLSGGITEAFF. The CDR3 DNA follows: TGTGCCAGCACCCTTTCAGGGGGCATCACTGAAGCTTTCTTT.

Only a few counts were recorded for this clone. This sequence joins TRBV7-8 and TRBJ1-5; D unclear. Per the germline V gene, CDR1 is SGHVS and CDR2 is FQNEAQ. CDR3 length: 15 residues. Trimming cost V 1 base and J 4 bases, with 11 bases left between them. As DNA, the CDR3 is TGTGCCAGCAGCTTAGGCCCCCGACAAAATCAGCCCCAGCATTTT. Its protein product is CASSLGPRQNQPQHF. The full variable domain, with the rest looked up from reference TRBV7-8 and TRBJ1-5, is GAGVSQSPRYKVAKRGQDVALRCDPISGHVSLFWYQQALGQGPEFLTYFQNEAQLDKSGLPSDRFFAERPEGSVSTLKIQRTQQEDSAVYLCASSLGPRQNQPQHFGDGTRLSIL.

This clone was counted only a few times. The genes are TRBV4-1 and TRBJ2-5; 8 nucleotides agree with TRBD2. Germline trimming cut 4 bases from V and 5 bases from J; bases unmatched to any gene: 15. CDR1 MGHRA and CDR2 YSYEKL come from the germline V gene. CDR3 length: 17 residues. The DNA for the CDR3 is TGCGCCAGCAGCCCCAACTTAAGCGGGGGCCGACGGGAGACCCAGTACTTC. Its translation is CASSPNLSGGRRETQYF.

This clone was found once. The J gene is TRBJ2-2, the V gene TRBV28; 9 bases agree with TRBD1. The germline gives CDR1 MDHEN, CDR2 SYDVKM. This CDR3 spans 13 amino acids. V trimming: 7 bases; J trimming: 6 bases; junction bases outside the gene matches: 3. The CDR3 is CASKGQGSGELFF. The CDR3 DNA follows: TGTGCCAGCAAGGGACAGGGCTCCGGGGAGCTGTTTTTT.

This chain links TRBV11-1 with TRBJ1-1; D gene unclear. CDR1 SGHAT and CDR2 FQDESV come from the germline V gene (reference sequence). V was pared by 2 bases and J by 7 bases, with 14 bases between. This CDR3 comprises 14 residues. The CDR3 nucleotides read TGTGCCAGCAGCTTAAATCCCCGGTCTGATGAAGCTTTCTTT. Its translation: CASSLNPRSDEAFF.

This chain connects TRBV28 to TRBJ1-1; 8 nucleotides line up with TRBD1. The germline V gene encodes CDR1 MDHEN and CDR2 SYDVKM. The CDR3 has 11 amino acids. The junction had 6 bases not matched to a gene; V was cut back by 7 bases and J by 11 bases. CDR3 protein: CASIDTGGAFF. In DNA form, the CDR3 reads TGTGCCAGCATCGACACAGGGGGGGCTTTCTTT. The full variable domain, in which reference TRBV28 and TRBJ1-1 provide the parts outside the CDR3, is DVKVTQSSRYLVKRTGEKVFLECVQDMDHENMFWYRQDPGLGLRLIYFSYDVKMKEKGDIPEGYSVSREKKERFSLILESASTNQTSMYLCASIDTGGAFFGQGTRLTVV.

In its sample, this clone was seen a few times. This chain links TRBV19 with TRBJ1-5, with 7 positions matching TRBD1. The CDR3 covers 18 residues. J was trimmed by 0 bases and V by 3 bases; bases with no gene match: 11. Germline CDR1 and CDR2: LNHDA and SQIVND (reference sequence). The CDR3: CASSMWPGGLYSNQPQHF. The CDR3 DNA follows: TGTGCCAGTAGTATGTGGCCAGGGGGATTATATAGCAATCAGCCCCAGCATTTT. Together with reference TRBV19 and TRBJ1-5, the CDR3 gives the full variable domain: DGGITQSPKYLFRKEGQNVTLSCEQNLNHDAMYWYRQDPGQGLRLIYYSQIVNDFQKGDIAEGYSVSREKKESFPLTVTSAQKNPTAFYLCASSMWPGGLYSNQPQHFGDGTRLSIL.

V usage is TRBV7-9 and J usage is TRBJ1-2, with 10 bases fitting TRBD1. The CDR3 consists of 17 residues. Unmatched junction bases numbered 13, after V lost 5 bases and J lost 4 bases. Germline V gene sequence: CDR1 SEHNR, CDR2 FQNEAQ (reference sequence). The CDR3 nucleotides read TGTGCCAGCAGCCCGGGACAGGGGATAGGTTTCCCCTATGGCTACACCTTC. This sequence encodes CASSPGQGIGFPYGYTF.

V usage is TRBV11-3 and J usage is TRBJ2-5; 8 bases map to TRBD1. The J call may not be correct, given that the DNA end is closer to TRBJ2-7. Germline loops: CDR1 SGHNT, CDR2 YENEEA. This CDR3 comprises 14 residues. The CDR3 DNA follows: TGTGCCAGCTCTGTTGGACAGGGACCCTACGAGCAGTACTTC. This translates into CASSVGQGPYEQYF.

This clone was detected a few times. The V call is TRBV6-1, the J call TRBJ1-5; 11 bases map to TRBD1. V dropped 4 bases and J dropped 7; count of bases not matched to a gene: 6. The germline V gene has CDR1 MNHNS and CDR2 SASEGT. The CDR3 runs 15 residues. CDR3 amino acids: CASSATGQGGQPQHF. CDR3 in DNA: TGTGCCAGCAGTGCTACGGGACAGGGGGGACAGCCCCAGCATTTT.

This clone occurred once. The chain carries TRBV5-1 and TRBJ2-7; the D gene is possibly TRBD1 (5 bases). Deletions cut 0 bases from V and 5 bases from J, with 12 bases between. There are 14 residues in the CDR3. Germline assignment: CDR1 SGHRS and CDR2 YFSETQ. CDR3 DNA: TGCGCCAGCAGCTTGGTTGCAGGGATGGACGAGCAGTACTTC. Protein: CASSLVAGMDEQYF.

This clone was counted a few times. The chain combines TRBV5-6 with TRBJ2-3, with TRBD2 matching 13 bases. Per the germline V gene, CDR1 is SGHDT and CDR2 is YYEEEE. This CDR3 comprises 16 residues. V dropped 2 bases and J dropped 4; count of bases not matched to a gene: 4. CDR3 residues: CASSLLAGGPADTQYF. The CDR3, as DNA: TGTGCCAGCAGCTTACTAGCGGGAGGGCCTGCAGATACGCAGTATTTT.

The CDR3 nucleotides read TGCGCCAGCAGCTTGGACTCGAGGGCTGAAAAACTGTTTTTT. This gives the protein CASSLDSRAEKLFF. The genes are TRBV5-1 and TRBJ1-4, with unresolved D. Trimming removed 0 bases at V and 7 bases at J, with 10 bases between. The CDR3 covers 14 residues. Germline values: CDR1 SGHRS, CDR2 YFSETQ.

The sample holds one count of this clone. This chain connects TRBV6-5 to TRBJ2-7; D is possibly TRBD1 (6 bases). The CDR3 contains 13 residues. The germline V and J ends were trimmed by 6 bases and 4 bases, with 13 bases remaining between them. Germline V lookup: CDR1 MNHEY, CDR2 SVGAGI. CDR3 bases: TGTGCCAGCAGACCAGGACAGATATACGAGCAGTACTTC. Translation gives CASRPGQIYEQYF.

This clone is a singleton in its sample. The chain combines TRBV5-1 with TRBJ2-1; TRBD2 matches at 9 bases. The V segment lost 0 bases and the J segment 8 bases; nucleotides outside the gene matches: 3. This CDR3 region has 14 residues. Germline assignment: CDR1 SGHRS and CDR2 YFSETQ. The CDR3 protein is CASSLGGGVHEQFF. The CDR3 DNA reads TGCGCCAGCAGCTTGGGCGGGGGGGTACATGAGCAGTTCTTC.

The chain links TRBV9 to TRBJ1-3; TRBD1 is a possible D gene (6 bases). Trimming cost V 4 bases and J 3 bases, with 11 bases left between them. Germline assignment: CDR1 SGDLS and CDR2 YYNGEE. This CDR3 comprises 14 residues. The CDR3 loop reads CASSMTGFGNTIYF. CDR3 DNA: TGTGCCAGCAGCATGACAGGATTTGGAAACACCATATATTTT.

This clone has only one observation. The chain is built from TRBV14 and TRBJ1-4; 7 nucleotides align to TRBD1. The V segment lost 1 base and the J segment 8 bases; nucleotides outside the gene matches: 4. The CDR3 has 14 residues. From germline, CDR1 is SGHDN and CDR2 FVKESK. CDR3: CASSQAGGSEKLFF. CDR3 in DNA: TGTGCCAGCAGCCAAGCAGGGGGAAGCGAAAAACTGTTTTTT. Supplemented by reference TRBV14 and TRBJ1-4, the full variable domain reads EAGVTQFPSHSVIEKGQTVTLRCDPISGHDNLYWYRRVMGKEIKFLLHFVKESKQDESGMPNNRFLAERTGGTYSTLKVQPAELEDSGVYFCASSQAGGSEKLFFGSGTQLSVL.

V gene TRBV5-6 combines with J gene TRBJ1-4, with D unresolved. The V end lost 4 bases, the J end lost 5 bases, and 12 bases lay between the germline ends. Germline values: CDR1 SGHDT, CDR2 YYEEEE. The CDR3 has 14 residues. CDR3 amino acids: CASSIADLNEKLFF. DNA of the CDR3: TGTGCCAGCAGCATAGCCGACCTGAATGAAAAACTGTTTTTT. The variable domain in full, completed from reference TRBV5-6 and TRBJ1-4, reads DAGVTQSPTHLIKTRGQQVTLRCSPKSGHDTVSWYQQALGQGPQFIFQYYEEEERQRGNFPDRFSGHQFPNYSSELNVNALLLGDSALYLCASSIADLNEKLFFGSGTQLSVL.

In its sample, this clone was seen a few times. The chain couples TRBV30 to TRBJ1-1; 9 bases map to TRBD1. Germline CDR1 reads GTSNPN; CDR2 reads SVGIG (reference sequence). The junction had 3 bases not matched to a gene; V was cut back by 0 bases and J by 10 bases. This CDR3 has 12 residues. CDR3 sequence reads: CAWSVLDRGAFF. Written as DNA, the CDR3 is TGTGCCTGGAGTGTTTTGGACAGGGGAGCTTTCTTT.